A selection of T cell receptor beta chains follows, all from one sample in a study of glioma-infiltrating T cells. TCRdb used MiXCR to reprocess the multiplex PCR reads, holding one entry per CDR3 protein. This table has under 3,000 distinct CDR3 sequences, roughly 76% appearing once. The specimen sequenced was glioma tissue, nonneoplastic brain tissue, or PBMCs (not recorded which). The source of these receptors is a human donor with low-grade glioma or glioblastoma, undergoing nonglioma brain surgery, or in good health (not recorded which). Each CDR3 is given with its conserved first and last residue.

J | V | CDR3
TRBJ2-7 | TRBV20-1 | CSASSPERTSYEQYF
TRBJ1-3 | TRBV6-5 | CASSPHVSVLSGNTIYF
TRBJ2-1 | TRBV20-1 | CSASSPTPGQEGNEQFF
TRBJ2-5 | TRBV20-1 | CSARDPASGGQTPYF
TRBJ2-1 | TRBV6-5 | CAEALGLPEQFF
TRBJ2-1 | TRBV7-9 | CARSNGLVGVEQVF
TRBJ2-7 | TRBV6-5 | CASPAVFSYEQYF
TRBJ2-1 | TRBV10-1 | CASSPRTGTDYNEQFF
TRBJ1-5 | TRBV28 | CASSLSYSNQPQHF
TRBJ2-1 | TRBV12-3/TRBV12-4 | CASSLDSGGNEQFF
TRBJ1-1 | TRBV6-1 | CPGCTGMNTEAFF
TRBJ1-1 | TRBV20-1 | CSARSGHRVTEAFF
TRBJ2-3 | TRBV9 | CASSVDSAPRATDTQYF
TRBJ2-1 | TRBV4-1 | CASSQEKGGYEQFF
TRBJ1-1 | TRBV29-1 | CSAETDGEAFF
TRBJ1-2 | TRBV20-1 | CSASTREGQGARGYTF
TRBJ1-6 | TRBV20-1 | CSVVSAGNFDSPPHF
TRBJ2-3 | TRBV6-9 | CVSSLSTSGRKDKQYF
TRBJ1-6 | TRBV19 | CASSTLPAAFYNSPLHF
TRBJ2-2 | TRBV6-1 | CASRGGATGELFF
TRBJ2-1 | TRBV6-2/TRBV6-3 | CASSHTGGKSSYNEQFF
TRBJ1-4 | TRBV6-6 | CASRGRINEKPFF